Below, 19 T cell receptor beta chains from the same sample are listed, as sequenced in a study of T cell responses to AZD1222 COVID-19 vaccine. This table comes from immunoSEQ multiplex PCR, and its TCRdb copy is limited to in-frame clones, with some not included. The table lists 65,000 to 95,000 clones, approximately 85% of them singletons. The sample in question was peripheral blood, obtained 28 days after the second AZD1222 dose. The receptor source for this set is an adult who received the AZD1222 COVID-19 vaccine.

A single count supports this clone. The J gene is TRBJ1-1, the V gene TRBV4-1; D gene uncertain. The CDR3 totals 15 residues. CDR1 MGHRA and CDR2 YSYEKL come from the germline V gene. Between the trimmed V and J ends, which lost 0 bases and 0 bases, there was a span of 8 bases. This chain's CDR3 is CASSQERTLNTEAFF. The CDR3 coding sequence is TGCGCCAGCAGCCAAGAACGGACCTTGAACACTGAAGCTTTCTTT.

The rearrangement joins TRBV5-4 to TRBJ2-1; a weak D match, TRBD1 (6 bases). CDR1 and CDR2 from the germline V gene are SGHNT and YYREEE (reference sequence). Trimming stripped 4 bases from V and 7 bases from J, with 12 bases between. This CDR3 has 13 residues. The CDR3 DNA reads as TGTGCCAGCAGCACTCAGGGGTTAAATGAGCAGTTCTTC. Translating gives CASSTQGLNEQFF.

DNA of the CDR3: TGTGCCAGCAGCTTATTTCAGGGGGTTTGGGGAAACACCATATATTTT. It encodes CASSLFQGVWGNTIYF. The chain joins TRBV7-2 to TRBJ1-3; 7 bases line up with TRBD1. The CDR3 loop spans 16 amino acids. Germline values: CDR1 SGHTA, CDR2 FQGNSA. The ends lost 2 bases at V and 4 bases at J; junction bases unmatched: 8. Combining the CDR3 with reference TRBV7-2 and TRBJ1-3 gives the whole variable domain GAGVSQSPSNKVTEKGKDVELRCDPISGHTALYWYRQSLGQGLEFLIYFQGNSAPDKSGLPSDRFSAERTGGSVSTLTIQRTQQEDSAVYLCASSLFQGVWGNTIYFGEGSWLTVV.

V gene TRBV7-9 combines with J gene TRBJ2-7; no reliable D call. From germline, CDR1 is SEHNR and CDR2 FQNEAQ (reference sequence). Trimming removed 2 bases from V and 6 bases from J, with 11 bases in between. The CDR3 is 13 residues long. Here the CDR3 reads CASSLSPYSEQYF. The CDR3 region has the DNA TGTGCCAGCAGCTTATCGCCCTATAGCGAGCAGTACTTC. The complete variable domain, with remaining parts taken from reference TRBV7-9 and TRBJ2-7, reads DTGVSQNPRHKITKRGQNVTFRCDPISEHNRLYWYRQTLGQGPEFLTYFQNEAQLEKSRLLSDRFSAERPKGSFSTLEIQRTEQGDSAMYLCASSLSPYSEQYFGPGTRLTVT.

This clone is judged medium-sized (0.01 to 0.1%). The chain recombines TRBV6-5 with TRBJ1-2, with D tentatively TRBD1 (5 bases). The CDR3 is made up of 14 amino acids. CDR1 and CDR2 from the germline V gene are MNHEY and SVGAGI. Deletions cut 7 bases from V and 5 bases from J, with 17 bases between. Here the CDR3 reads CASNQGRGNYGYTF. In DNA form, the CDR3 reads TGTGCCAGCAACCAAGGACGGGGGAATTATGGCTACACCTTC.

The chain joins TRBV18 to TRBJ1-1, with D uncertain. The germline gives CDR1 KGHSH, CDR2 LQKENI. CDR3 length equals 15 residues. The V end lost 1 base, the J end lost 0 bases, and 9 bases lay between the germline ends. The CDR3 nucleotides read TGTGCCAGCTCACCACAGGGTTACATGAACACTGAAGCTTTCTTT. It translates to CASSPQGYMNTEAFF.

CDR3 sequence reads: CASSQYQGLSGNTIYF. In DNA form, the CDR3 reads TGCGCCAGCAGCCAATATCAGGGTCTCTCTGGAAACACCATATATTTT. The chain recombines TRBV4-1 with TRBJ1-3, with a possible D match to TRBD1 (5 bases). Per the germline V gene, CDR1 is MGHRA and CDR2 is YSYEKL. CDR3 length equals 16 residues. Trimming pared 2 bases from V and 0 bases from J, leaving 11 bases between.

This clone was detected a few times. The CDR3 is CASKLEDSRTDTQYF. The CDR3, as DNA: TGTGCCAGCAAGTTAGAGGACAGCCGCACAGATACGCAGTATTTT. The chain combines TRBV6-5 with TRBJ2-3; D perhaps matches TRBD1 (6 bases). The germline V gene has CDR1 MNHEY and CDR2 SVGAGI. V lost 7 bases and J lost 1, with 15 bases in between. The CDR3 runs to 15 residues.

The CDR3 sequence is CASSQGHSNQPQHF. CDR3 bases: TGTGCCAGCAGTCAGGGCCATAGCAATCAGCCCCAGCATTTT. V usage is TRBV27 and J usage is TRBJ1-5, with a possible D match to TRBD1 (5 bases). The ends were cut back, 5 bases at V and 0 bases at J, with 8 bases in the middle. The CDR3 extends over 14 amino acids. CDR1 and CDR2 (germline): MNHEY, SMNVEV (reference sequence).

The chain employs TRBV4-2 and TRBJ1-1; TRBD1 matches at 9 bases. The CDR3 has 21 amino acids. The junction had 24 bases not matched to a gene; V was cut back by 3 bases and J by 4 bases. The germline CDR1 and CDR2 sequences are LGHNA and YNFKEQ. The CDR3: CASSQGYQFSGGTGWLTEAFF. The DNA of the CDR3 is TGTGCCAGCAGCCAGGGATATCAATTCTCAGGGGGGACAGGGTGGCTCACTGAAGCTTTCTTT.

This rearrangement joins TRBV27 to TRBJ2-5, with 10 bases lining up with TRBD1. CDR1 and CDR2 from the germline V gene are MNHEY and SMNVEV (reference sequence). V dropped 5 bases and J dropped 3; count of bases not matched to a gene: 6. CDR3 length: 15 residues. CDR3 sequence reads: CASSPWTGGEETQYF. The CDR3 bases are TGTGCCAGCAGTCCGTGGACAGGGGGAGAAGAGACCCAGTACTTC.

The chain employs TRBV10-1 and TRBJ1-4, with 7 bases matching TRBD1. This CDR3 is 18 amino acids long. J was trimmed by 0 bases and V by 8 bases; bases with no gene match: 15. Germline values: CDR1 WNHNN, CDR2 SYGVQD (reference sequence). The CDR3 DNA follows: TGCGCCAGCCCAACAACAAAGGGGGCGGAGGCAACTAATGAAAAACTGTTTTTT. It specifies CASPTTKGAEATNEKLFF.

This clone was seen just once. V usage is TRBV3-1 (or the pseudogene TRBV3-2) and J usage is TRBJ1-1; D is uncertain. The germline gives CDR1 LGHDT, CDR2 YNNKEL (reference sequence). CDR3 length: 14 residues. V shed 0 bases and J shed 4 bases, with 9 bases lying between them. CDR3: CASSQDPRGTEAFF. As DNA, the CDR3 is TGTGCCAGCAGCCAAGATCCGCGGGGCACTGAAGCTTTCTTT.

The table lists this clone with a count of one. This chain links TRBV6-5 with TRBJ1-1; 10 bases match TRBD1. Germline V gives CDR1 MNHEY, CDR2 SVGAGI. V was pared by 6 bases and J by 5 bases, with 6 bases of the junction left unmatched. The CDR3 has 14 amino acids. This chain's CDR3 is CASRDRGRGTEAFF. CDR3 DNA sequence: TGTGCCAGCAGAGACAGGGGGCGAGGAACTGAAGCTTTCTTT.

The gene calls are TRBV6-5 and TRBJ1-6; 7 bases are shared with TRBD1. The CDR3 spans 15 residues. Germline CDR1 and CDR2: MNHEY and SVGAGI. Trimming cost V 6 bases and J 7 bases; bases outside gene matches: 9. In DNA, the CDR3 is TGTGCCAGCAGATCAAGACAGGGCGGGAATTCACCCCTCCACTTT. Encoded protein: CASRSRQGGNSPLHF.

The V gene is TRBV2, the J gene TRBJ1-3; 7 nucleotides agree with TRBD1. Germline V CDR1 and CDR2: SNHLY, FYNNEI. This CDR3 comprises 15 residues. V trimming: 1 base; J trimming: 4 bases; junction bases outside the gene matches: 4. In nucleotides, the CDR3 is TGTGCCAGCAGTGAAGATACAGGGGTAGGAAACACCATATATTTT. It codes for CASSEDTGVGNTIYF.

This sequence joins TRBV6-1 and TRBJ1-6; no reliable D call. The CDR3 is made up of 16 amino acids. V was cut by 0 bases and J by 3 bases, with 9 bases left in between. CDR1 MNHNS and CDR2 SASEGT come from the germline V gene. The CDR3 protein is CASSEATGLYNSPLHF. The CDR3 nucleotides are TGTGCCAGCAGTGAAGCTACGGGCCTCTATAATTCACCCCTCCACTTT.

This chain uses TRBV2 with TRBJ1-3; the D is unclear. The CDR3 length is 11 residues. V was clipped by 1 base and J by 8 bases, with 3 bases between them. Germline assignment: CDR1 SNHLY and CDR2 FYNNEI. The CDR3 loop is CASSEVYTIYF. CDR3 DNA sequence: TGTGCCAGCAGTGAAGTCTACACCATATATTTT.

V is TRBV5-6 and J is TRBJ2-7, with D possibly matching TRBD2 (5 bases). Germline CDR1 is SGHDT and CDR2 is YYEEEE. The V and J ends lost 1 base and 4 bases respectively, with 9 bases between them. This CDR3 has 13 amino acids. The CDR3 nucleotides read TGTGCCAGCAGCTTGCGAGGGATATACGAGCAGTACTTC. This encodes CASSLRGIYEQYF.